Below, 22 T cell receptor beta chains from the same sample are listed, as sequenced in a study of blood T cells in healthy people across ages. Primed by a sample-barcoded 5' primer and a J-beta primer mix, a second PCR proceeded for 7 to 11 cycles. TCRdb independently ran MiXCR on the 5' RACE reads; one entry per CDR3 protein. The sample gives 800,000 or so distinct CDR3 sequences, roughly 25% of which show up once; more than 3% is in the top ten. The data were also submitted as part of a second study, on T cells of mothers and their children.

The sequenced sample was blood. These receptors all come from a boy aged 5 to 17 in good health.

The rearrangement uses TRBV20-1 and TRBJ2-1; 8 bases match TRBD2. Trimming cost V 2 bases and J 1 base; bases outside gene matches: 4. Germline CDR1 and CDR2: DFQATT and SNEGSKA (reference sequence). This CDR3 comprises 15 residues. CDR3 coding DNA: TGCAGTGCTAGACCAACTAGCGGTTCCTACAATGAGCAGTTCTTC. Protein: CSARPTSGSYNEQFF.

This rearrangement joins TRBV6-2 or TRBV6-3 to TRBJ2-6, with TRBD1 as a possible D gene (6 bases). The V gene's germline CDR1 is MNHEY and CDR2 SVGEGT. V shed 6 bases and J shed 2 bases, with 11 bases lying between them. CDR3 length equals 15 residues. The CDR3 spells CASRAQGTGANVLTF. For the CDR3, the DNA is TGTGCCAGCAGGGCCCAGGGGACTGGGGCCAACGTCCTGACTTTC.

This chain uses TRBV4-1 with TRBJ2-5; a weak D match, TRBD2 (7 bases). There are 17 residues in the CDR3. Between the trimmed V and J ends, which lost 0 bases and 5 bases, there was a span of 19 bases. The germline V gene encodes CDR1 MGHRA and CDR2 YSYEKL. The CDR3 DNA follows: TGCGCCAGCAGCCAAGATCTTTGGGGGGGGCTGGGTGAGACCCAGTACTTC. Translation: CASSQDLWGGLGETQYF.

In its sample, this clonotype was seen a few times. The chain carries TRBV27 and TRBJ2-1; 8 nucleotides align to TRBD1. Germline V CDR1 and CDR2: MNHEY, SMNVEV (reference sequence). Trimming at V came to 4 bases and at J to 6 bases, leaving 8 bases not matched to a gene. This CDR3 is built from 15 residues. The CDR3 sequence: CASSYTGGGFNEQFF. The CDR3, as DNA: TGTGCCAGCAGTTATACAGGGGGAGGTTTCAATGAGCAGTTCTTC.

This sequence joins TRBV11-2 and TRBJ1-2; no firm D call. This CDR3 has 18 residues. CDR1 and CDR2 (germline): SGHAT, FQNNGV. Deletions cut 0 bases from V and 5 bases from J, with 22 bases between. The CDR3 region has the DNA TGTGCCAGCAGCTTAGATCTTTCCGAGTACCAAAACCCTTATGGCTACACCTTC. Encoded protein: CASSLDLSEYQNPYGYTF.

The chain couples TRBV28 to TRBJ2-1; D gene ambiguous. TRBJ2-7 explains the end of the DNA better; the J call may be wrong. Germline loops: CDR1 MDHEN, CDR2 SYDVKM. CDR3 length equals 11 residues. The CDR3 nucleotides read TGTGCCAGCAGTTTAATGGCGGCGCAGTACTTC. This sequence encodes CASSLMAAQYF.

This clonotype was seen a handful of times. The chain recombines TRBV3-1 with TRBJ2-5; no reliable D call. The CDR3 consists of 13 residues. The ends were cut back, 0 bases at V and 5 bases at J, with 7 bases in the middle. Germline lookup yields CDR1 LGHDT and CDR2 YNNKEL (reference sequence). The CDR3 loop reads CASSQDYWETQYF. The CDR3 region has the DNA TGTGCCAGCAGCCAAGACTACTGGGAGACCCAGTACTTC.

The CDR3 region is CASNGLDTQYF. CDR3 DNA sequence: TGTGCCAGCAACGGCCTGGATACGCAGTATTTT. V is TRBV6-5 and J is TRBJ2-3; D gene unclear. The CDR3 runs 11 residues. Trimming shortened V by 7 bases and J by 6 bases, and 8 bases separated the two germline ends. The germline V gene encodes CDR1 MNHEY and CDR2 SVGAGI.

J is TRBJ2-7 and V is TRBV19; the D gene could be TRBD1 or TRBD2 (5 bases each). Germline CDR1 is LNHDA and CDR2 is SQIVND (reference sequence). Trimming removed 4 bases at V and 6 bases at J, with 22 bases between. There are 16 residues in the CDR3. The CDR3 loop is CASSKGESSILPEQYF. The CDR3 coding sequence is TGTGCCAGTAGTAAAGGGGAGTCTAGCATCCTCCCCGAGCAGTACTTC.

This clonotype showed up just a few times. The gene calls are TRBV12-3 or TRBV12-4 and TRBJ1-1; no definite D call. The V end was cut by 6 bases, the J end by 0 bases, with 11 bases between. The CDR3 extends over 14 amino acids. As DNA, the CDR3 is TGTGCCAGCAGCCGACTAACGATGAACACTGAAGCTTTCTTT. The encoded protein is CASSRLTMNTEAFF.

The chain carries TRBV5-6 and TRBJ1-4; D not resolved. Per the germline V gene, CDR1 is SGHDT and CDR2 is YYEEEE. V was pared by 1 base and J by 5 bases, with 9 bases between. The CDR3 has 14 amino acids. The DNA of the CDR3 is TGTGCCAGCAGCTTGTGGGGAGAGAATGAAAAACTGTTTTTT. This sequence encodes CASSLWGENEKLFF.

There are many counts of this clonotype. The chain combines TRBV28 with TRBJ2-1; TRBD2 matches at 8 bases. V lost 5 bases to trimming and J lost 1 base; unmatched junction nucleotides: 19. In germline, CDR1 is MDHEN, CDR2 SYDVKM. CDR3 length equals 20 residues. The DNA for the CDR3 is TGTGCCAGCAGTCCAATATATCCGGGACTAGTTAGCGGTTCCTACAATGAGCAGTTCTTC. This gives the protein CASSPIYPGLVSGSYNEQFF.

The chain couples TRBV14 to TRBJ2-5; 10 bases fit TRBD2. V lost 1 base to trimming and J lost 11 bases; unmatched junction nucleotides: 10. The germline V gene has CDR1 SGHDN and CDR2 FVKESK. The CDR3 is 15 amino acids. The CDR3: CASSQVELAGAKQYF. The CDR3 DNA reads TGTGCCAGCAGCCAAGTGGAGCTAGCGGGAGCTAAGCAGTACTTC.

The sample holds a few counts of this clonotype. The chain couples TRBV29-1 to TRBJ2-1, with TRBD2 identical over 10 bases. Germline V gene lookup returns CDR1 SQVTM and CDR2 ANQGSEA. The CDR3 runs to 16 residues. Trimming removed 0 bases from V and 7 bases from J; junction bases left unmatched: 9. CDR3 DNA: TGCAGCGTTGAAGATCCGAAGCGGGGGGGCTTGAATGAGCAGTTCTTC. Encoded protein: CSVEDPKRGGLNEQFF.

The rearrangement uses TRBV7-9 and TRBJ2-7; no clear D. Germline CDR1 is SEHNR and CDR2 is FQNEAQ (reference sequence). Trimming pared 0 bases from V and 5 bases from J, leaving 11 bases between. CDR3 length equals 14 residues. CDR3 nucleotides: TGTGCCAGCAGCTTAGCGGGCAAAACCCACGAGCAGTACTTC. It yields the protein CASSLAGKTHEQYF.

V usage is TRBV28 and J usage is TRBJ2-7, with 11 bases fitting TRBD1. The junction had 5 bases not matched to a gene; V was cut back by 2 bases and J by 5 bases. This CDR3 region has 15 residues. The germline CDR1 and CDR2 sequences are MDHEN and SYDVKM. The CDR3 coding sequence is TGTGCCAGCAGTTTAAGGGACAGGGGGGTCCACGAGCAGTACTTC. As protein: CASSLRDRGVHEQYF.

On this clonotype: Just one base apart from a much larger clone, this may be a read error. The V gene is TRBV29-1, the J gene TRBJ2-5; perhaps TRBD1 as D (7 bases). The V end was cut by 7 bases, the J end by 11 bases, with 20 bases between. CDR3 length equals 12 residues. Germline V gene sequence: CDR1 SQVTM, CDR2 ANQGSEA. The CDR3 loop is CSGGDSSYQQYF. DNA for the CDR3: TGCAGCGGGGGGGACAGTTCCTACCAGCAGTACTTC.

The J gene is TRBJ2-1, the V gene TRBV27, with 9 bases identical to TRBD2. Losses at the gene ends were 8 bases for V and 8 bases for J; bases not matched to a gene: 13. Germline CDR1 and CDR2: MNHEY and SMNVEV (reference sequence). The CDR3 length is 15 residues. The CDR3 DNA reads as TGTGCCAGCTGCAGGATAGCGGGAGTTGACGATGAGCAGTTCTTC. It is translated as CASCRIAGVDDEQFF.

This clonotype was seen a handful of times. V and J are TRBV29-1 and TRBJ2-5; 8 bases map to TRBD2. The CDR3 covers 13 residues. The germline V gene has CDR1 SQVTM and CDR2 ANQGSEA. V lost 6 bases to trimming and J lost 4 bases; unmatched junction nucleotides: 7. The CDR3, as DNA: TGCAGCGTGCGGAGGACTAGCTTAGAGACCCAGTACTTC. This translates into CSVRRTSLETQYF.

The chain carries TRBV29-1 and TRBJ2-1; tentatively, D is TRBD1 (8 bases). The CDR3 loop spans 20 amino acids. Germline V gene lookup returns CDR1 SQVTM and CDR2 ANQGSEA. The V end was cut by 6 bases, the J end by 6 bases, with 36 bases between. The CDR3 DNA reads as TGCAGCGTCGTACTCGGGGGGACAGGATATTTCGGTTACAAGGGCAATGAGCAGTTCTTC. Amino acid sequence: CSVVLGGTGYFGYKGNEQFF.

This chain joins TRBV7-3 and TRBJ1-1, with no clear D. The CDR3 is made up of 14 amino acids. Germline V lookup: CDR1 SGHTA, CDR2 FQGTGA. Between the trimmed V and J ends, which lost 0 bases and 5 bases, there was a span of 10 bases. As DNA, the CDR3 is TGTGCCAGCAGCTTAACAGGGTGGGGAACTGAAGCTTTCTTT. It codes for CASSLTGWGTEAFF.

This clonotype has just a few counts. The gene calls are TRBV20-1 and TRBJ2-3; D gene ambiguous. V was pared by 6 bases and J by 5 bases, with 6 bases between. The germline gives CDR1 DFQATT, CDR2 SNEGSKA (reference sequence). CDR3 length equals 10 residues. CDR3 nucleotides: TGCAGTGCCAGTATAGATACGCAGTATTTT. It yields the protein CSASIDTQYF.